Presented here are 22 T cell receptor beta chains from one specimen sequenced in a study of technical replicates of blood from a few donors (dated by TCRdb to 2015 to 2018). Preparation of the library involved the immunoSEQ multiplex PCR assay. Sourced from immuneACCESS, this table was stored by TCRdb with only in-frame sequences that have V and J called. A share of the clones is absent; for the studies checked, an unresolved V gene accounts for under half, and the remainder has no known explanation. The sample data list 70,000 to 90,000 clones, and roughly 92% of these were observed just once. In total, the top ten clones hold over 0.2% of the sample. Input material: T cells isolated from PBMCs. These receptors all come from a human donor in good health.

The rearrangement uses TRBV2 and TRBJ1-2; D is unresolved. Between the trimmed V and J ends, which lost 5 bases and 5 bases, there was a span of 6 bases. CDR1 and CDR2 (germline): SNHLY, FYNNEI. The CDR3 totals 11 residues. The CDR3 DNA follows: TGTGCCAGCAGTAACCGGTATGGCTACACCTTC. This codes for CASSNRYGYTF.

The chain has TRBV6-1 and TRBJ1-3; D is undetermined. Germline V gene lookup returns CDR1 MNHNS and CDR2 SASEGT. The CDR3 is 12 amino acids. V lost 4 bases to trimming and J lost 4 bases, with 5 bases between them. DNA of the CDR3: TGTGCCAGCAGTGTCCAGGGAAACACCATATATTTT. Amino acids: CASSVQGNTIYF.

The CDR3 nucleotides are TGTGCCAGCTCACCCCGGGACGGGACAGGAGACACTGAAGCTTTCTTT. It is translated as CASSPRDGTGDTEAFF. V is TRBV18 and J is TRBJ1-1, with 8 bases lining up with TRBD1. J gave up 3 bases and V 3 bases, and 9 bases lay outside the gene matches. The germline CDR1 and CDR2 sequences are KGHSH and LQKENI. The CDR3 covers 16 residues.

The J gene is TRBJ1-3, the V gene TRBV28; a weak D match, TRBD1 (6 bases). The CDR3 is made up of 14 amino acids. CDR1 MDHEN and CDR2 SYDVKM come from the germline V gene. Trimming pared 5 bases from V and 2 bases from J, leaving 10 bases between. The CDR3: CASSTGQPGNTIYF. In DNA form, the CDR3 reads TGTGCCAGCAGTACTGGACAGCCTGGAAACACCATATATTTT.

This clone was counted a single time. The CDR3 loop is CASSQEGLRNEQFF. CDR3 DNA sequence: TGCGCCAGCAGCCAAGAGGGGCTGCGAAATGAGCAGTTCTTC. The chain is built from TRBV4-1 and TRBJ2-1, with D perhaps TRBD1 (5 bases). Trimming left V 0 bases short and J 7 bases short, with 10 bases between. CDR1 MGHRA and CDR2 YSYEKL come from the germline V gene. The CDR3 covers 14 residues.

V and J are TRBV7-9 and TRBJ1-1, with 7 bases matching TRBD1. The V and J ends lost 2 bases and 4 bases, in that order; junction bases with no gene match: 4. CDR3 length: 14 residues. CDR1 SEHNR and CDR2 FQNEAQ come from the germline V gene (reference sequence). CDR3: CASSLRGRSTEAFF. CDR3 coding DNA: TGTGCCAGCAGCTTAAGGGGGCGAAGCACTGAAGCTTTCTTT.

The rearrangement joins TRBV27 to TRBJ1-1; D remains ambiguous. V shed 2 bases and J shed 0 bases, with 4 bases lying between them. There are 13 residues in the CDR3. Germline CDR1 is MNHEY and CDR2 is SMNVEV (reference sequence). The CDR3 nucleotides are TGTGCCAGCAGTTTAAGCTTGAACACTGAAGCTTTCTTT. Amino acid sequence: CASSLSLNTEAFF.

The chain links TRBV11-3 to TRBJ2-5; 9 bases are a match to TRBD1. CDR3 length: 18 residues. Germline lookup yields CDR1 SGHNT and CDR2 YENEEA. The J segment lost 7 bases and the V segment lost 2 bases, leaving 17 bases of the junction unmatched. DNA for the CDR3: TGTGCCAGCAGCTTATCTATTTTTCAACGGGACAGGGAGGTGACCCAGTACTTC. Residues: CASSLSIFQRDREVTQYF.

CDR3 coding DNA: TGTGCCAGCAGCTTGGGGGGGCCCTACAATGAGCAGTTCTTC. Amino acids: CASSLGGPYNEQFF. The V call is TRBV5-6, the J call TRBJ2-1; possible D gene TRBD1, 6 bases. The germline V gene has CDR1 SGHDT and CDR2 YYEEEE. The V end was cut by 0 bases, the J end by 2 bases, with 6 bases between. The CDR3 totals 14 residues. Variable domain in full (rest from reference TRBV5-6 and TRBJ2-1): DAGVTQSPTHLIKTRGQQVTLRCSPKSGHDTVSWYQQALGQGPQFIFQYYEEEERQRGNFPDRFSGHQFPNYSSELNVNALLLGDSALYLCASSLGGPYNEQFFGPGTRLTVL.

The gene calls are TRBV2 and TRBJ2-3; 8 positions agree with TRBD1. This CDR3 contains 15 residues. Germline lookup yields CDR1 SNHLY and CDR2 FYNNEI. V was pared by 4 bases and J by 1 base, with 4 bases of the junction left unmatched. The CDR3 is CASSGGQGGTDTQYF. CDR3 DNA: TGTGCCAGCAGTGGCGGACAGGGAGGCACAGATACGCAGTATTTT.

The rearrangement joins TRBV16 to TRBJ2-3; unclear D gene. The CDR3 length is 14 residues. V was cut by 4 bases and J by 11 bases, with 19 bases left in between. CDR1 KGHSY and CDR2 FQNENV come from the germline V gene. The CDR3 spells CASSLHSFPIGQYF. DNA of the CDR3: TGTGCCAGCAGCCTGCACTCCTTCCCCATTGGGCAGTATTTT.

The chain couples TRBV6-5 to TRBJ2-7; 9 positions match TRBD1. CDR3 length: 13 residues. V trimming: 6 bases; J trimming: 0 bases; junction bases outside the gene matches: 0. Germline V lookup: CDR1 MNHEY, CDR2 SVGAGI. The CDR3 DNA reads TGTGCCAGCAGACAGGGGGCCTCCTACGAGCAGTACTTC. This codes for CASRQGASYEQYF.

This chain joins TRBV21-1 and TRBJ1-1; the table calls TRBD1, which could not be checked here. TRBV21-1 is a documented pseudogene. The CDR3 runs to 17 residues. The chain's CDR3 is CASSNHRGQGARTEAFF. The CDR3 nucleotides read TGTGCCAGCAGCAACCACCGGGGACAGGGGGCTCGGACTGAAGCTTTCTTT.

The chain combines TRBV9 with TRBJ2-7, with 8 positions matching TRBD1. The CDR3 length is 17 residues. Germline assignment: CDR1 SGDLS and CDR2 YYNGEE. V lost 0 bases, J lost 4 bases, and 12 bases stayed unmatched. DNA of the CDR3: TGTGCCAGCAGCGTAGGTCCCACGGGACAGGTGCCTTACGAGCAGTACTTC. This encodes CASSVGPTGQVPYEQYF.

The chain uses TRBV18 and TRBJ2-6; possibly TRBD1 for D (6 bases). V lost 2 bases to trimming and J lost 2 bases, with 10 bases between them. The CDR3 loop spans 16 amino acids. Germline CDR1 KGHSH, CDR2 LQKENI. The CDR3 DNA is TGTGCCAGCTCACCATCCAGGGGAACTGGGGCCAACGTCCTGACTTTC. This gives the protein CASSPSRGTGANVLTF. The full variable domain, its missing parts supplied by reference TRBV18 and TRBJ2-6, is NAGVMQNPRHLVRRRGQEARLRCSPMKGHSHVYWYRQLPEEGLKFMVYLQKENIIDESGMPKERFSAEFPKEGPSILRIQQVVRGDSAAYFCASSPSRGTGANVLTFGAGSRLTVL.

The chain is built from TRBV29-1 and TRBJ2-3, with D maybe TRBD2 (6 bases). CDR3 length equals 14 residues. CDR1 and CDR2 from the germline V gene are SQVTM and ANQGSEA. Trimming pared 4 bases from V and 3 bases from J, leaving 14 bases between. CDR3 DNA: TGCAGCGTTGGGCGGGGCGGGAATACAGATACGCAGTATTTT. It is translated as CSVGRGGNTDTQYF.

The chain combines TRBV5-4 with TRBJ2-7, with 11 bases fitting TRBD1. The CDR3 consists of 15 residues. Germline assignment: CDR1 SGHNT and CDR2 YYREEE (reference sequence). Trimming at V came to 3 bases and at J to 2 bases, leaving 4 bases not matched to a gene. The CDR3 nucleotides read TGTGCCAGCAGCTCGGGGACAGGGGGAGCCTACGAGCAGTACTTC. Its translation: CASSSGTGGAYEQYF.

The chain recombines TRBV7-3 with TRBJ2-5; TRBD2 agrees at 14 bases. The junction had 0 bases not matched to a gene; V was cut back by 0 bases and J by 3 bases. Per the germline V gene, CDR1 is SGHTA and CDR2 is FQGTGA. This CDR3 has 16 amino acids. CDR3 nucleotide sequence: TGTGCCAGCAGCTTAACGGGACTAGCGGGGGAAGAGACCCAGTACTTC. Amino acids: CASSLTGLAGEETQYF.

The CDR3 protein is CASSYLGTGLDEQYF. CDR3 DNA: TGTGCCAGCAGTTACTTAGGGACAGGGCTCGACGAGCAGTACTTC. This sequence joins TRBV6-5 and TRBJ2-7; TRBD1 matches at 9 bases. The CDR3 has 15 amino acids. Germline lookup yields CDR1 MNHEY and CDR2 SVGAGI. V lost 1 base, J lost 5 bases, and 6 bases stayed unmatched.

In this sample, this clone turned up a few times. The chain combines TRBV28 with TRBJ1-1; no firm D call. This CDR3 comprises 11 residues. Germline V lookup: CDR1 MDHEN, CDR2 SYDVKM. Trimming left V 6 bases short and J 7 bases short, with 9 bases between. The CDR3 nucleotides are TGTGCCAGCAGGGTGTCCGGTGAAGCTTTCTTT. It specifies CASRVSGEAFF.

The chain recombines TRBV19 with TRBJ1-2; 9 bases fit TRBD1. CDR1 is LNHDA, CDR2 SQIVND, per germline (reference sequence). This CDR3 is 14 amino acids long. The V and J ends lost 8 bases and 4 bases, in that order; junction bases with no gene match: 8. The CDR3 nucleotides read TGTGCCAGTGGGGTGACAGGGGGAGGCTATGGCTACACCTTC. As protein: CASGVTGGGYGYTF.

CDR3 protein: CAIGQGGQETQYF. In DNA, the CDR3 is TGTGCCATCGGACAGGGGGGACAAGAGACCCAGTACTTC. The chain combines TRBV15 with TRBJ2-5; TRBD1 matches 10 bases. Germline V gene lookup returns CDR1 LNHNV and CDR2 YYDKDF (reference sequence). V dropped 10 bases and J dropped 2; count of bases not matched to a gene: 4. The CDR3 is 13 residues long.